The 10 T cell receptor beta chains below were found in one sample sequenced in a study of blood T cell repertoires in COVID-19. Using immunoSEQ multiplex PCR, the repertoire was profiled, and TCRdb retains in-frame clones only, with some absent. Here the sample spans about 150,000 clones, around 87% being singletons. Sequencing was done on a sample of peripheral blood. These receptors all come from a woman aged 60 to 75 with active or convalescent COVID-19.

This sequence joins TRBV19 and TRBJ1-2; D gene uncertain. The CDR3 is 13 amino acids. Trimming left V 3 bases short and J 0 bases short, with 5 bases between. Germline CDR1 is LNHDA and CDR2 is SQIVND (reference sequence). Written as DNA, the CDR3 is TGTGCCAGTAGTATCACACCTAACTATGGCTACACCTTC. Translating gives CASSITPNYGYTF.

V usage is TRBV29-1 and J usage is TRBJ2-2; D not resolved. Looked up from germline, CDR1 is SQVTM and CDR2 is ANQGSEA. V was cut by 3 bases and J by 0 bases, with 5 bases left in between. CDR3 size: 13 residues. Here the CDR3 DNA reads TGCAGCGTTGACTTAACGAACACCGGGGAGCTGTTTTTT. Its translation: CSVDLTNTGELFF.

The rearrangement links TRBV5-1 to TRBJ2-5, with 9 bases that match TRBD2. With 1 base clipped from V and 4 bases from J, the junction kept 8 bases outside the gene matches. Germline CDR1 reads SGHRS; CDR2 reads YFSETQ. This CDR3 contains 16 residues. The CDR3 protein is CASSLLPTSGRETQYF. CDR3 sequence (DNA): TGCGCCAGCAGCTTGCTCCCTACTAGCGGGCGAGAGACCCAGTACTTC. The full variable domain, in which reference TRBV5-1 and TRBJ2-5 provide the parts outside the CDR3, is KAGVTQTPRYLIKTRGQQVTLSCSPISGHRSVSWYQQTPGQGLQFLFEYFSETQRNKGNFPGRFSGRQFSNSRSEMNVSTLELGDSALYLCASSLLPTSGRETQYFGPGTRLLVL.

V is TRBV5-6 and J is TRBJ1-6; 7 bases are shared with TRBD1. Germline V gene lookup returns CDR1 SGHDT and CDR2 YYEEEE. The CDR3 is made up of 14 amino acids. With 3 bases clipped from V and 6 bases from J, the junction kept 3 bases outside the gene matches. Here the CDR3 DNA reads TGTGCCAGCAGCTGGGGACAGACTAATTCACCCCTCCACTTT. Its translation: CASSWGQTNSPLHF.

This CDR3 is CASSLLTGMNTGELFF. CDR3 nucleotides: TGCGCCAGCAGCTTGCTGACAGGGATGAACACCGGGGAGCTGTTTTTT. This rearrangement joins TRBV5-1 to TRBJ2-2, with 7 bases matching TRBD1. Trimming at V came to 1 base and at J to 1 base, leaving 4 bases not matched to a gene. The CDR3 is 16 amino acids. Germline V gene data show CDR1 as SGHRS and CDR2 as YFSETQ. Full variable domain (outside the CDR3, taken from reference TRBV5-1 and TRBJ2-2): KAGVTQTPRYLIKTRGQQVTLSCSPISGHRSVSWYQQTPGQGLQFLFEYFSETQRNKGNFPGRFSGRQFSNSRSEMNVSTLELGDSALYLCASSLLTGMNTGELFFGEGSRLTVL.

This clone showed up just once. The chain links TRBV5-1 to TRBJ2-5, with a possible D match to TRBD1 (6 bases). The CDR3 sequence is 14 residues long. The V gene's germline CDR1 is SGHRS and CDR2 YFSETQ. With 4 bases removed from V and 6 bases from J, the gap between germline ends came to 16 bases. CDR3 in amino acids: CASSARQDVQTQYF. The CDR3 DNA follows: TGCGCCAGCAGCGCCCGACAGGATGTTCAGACCCAGTACTTC. Full variable domain (missing parts from reference TRBV5-1 and TRBJ2-5): KAGVTQTPRYLIKTRGQQVTLSCSPISGHRSVSWYQQTPGQGLQFLFEYFSETQRNKGNFPGRFSGRQFSNSRSEMNVSTLELGDSALYLCASSARQDVQTQYFGPGTRLLVL.

The chain links TRBV5-6 to TRBJ1-2; maybe TRBD1 (5 bases). Germline V gives CDR1 SGHDT, CDR2 YYEEEE. Trimming cost V 4 bases and J 6 bases, with 13 bases left between them. The CDR3 sequence is 13 residues long. CDR3 amino acids: CASSPWGGDGYTF. The DNA for the CDR3 is TGTGCCAGCAGCCCCTGGGGGGGGGATGGCTACACCTTC. Complete variable domain (other parts from reference TRBV5-6 and TRBJ1-2): DAGVTQSPTHLIKTRGQQVTLRCSPKSGHDTVSWYQQALGQGPQFIFQYYEEEERQRGNFPDRFSGHQFPNYSSELNVNALLLGDSALYLCASSPWGGDGYTFGSGTRLTVV.

V and J are TRBV9 and TRBJ2-6; TRBD2 might be the D (5 bases). CDR3 length: 16 amino acids. Looked up from germline, CDR1 is SGDLS and CDR2 is YYNGEE. Trimming took off 4 bases at V and 2 bases at J, with 13 bases between the two ends. The CDR3 reads CASSPAGLPGANVLTF. CDR3 DNA sequence: TGTGCCAGCAGCCCCGCCGGACTTCCTGGGGCCAACGTCCTGACTTTC.

The chain is built from TRBV29-1 and TRBJ1-1; a weak D match, TRBD1 (6 bases). The V gene lost 7 bases and the J gene lost 5 bases, with 17 bases spanning the gap. Germline V gives CDR1 SQVTM, CDR2 ANQGSEA. CDR3 length equals 13 residues. CDR3 nucleotide sequence: TGCAGCGCCAACACAGGGTTGAGGACTGAAGCTTTCTTT. This codes for CSANTGLRTEAFF.

The chain recombines TRBV7-2 with TRBJ1-6; D not certain. Germline V CDR1 and CDR2: SGHTA, FQGNSA. Between the trimmed V and J ends, which lost 1 base and 6 bases, there was a span of 7 bases. The CDR3 has 14 residues. The CDR3 loop reads CASSLGQINSPLHF. CDR3 DNA: TGTGCCAGCAGCTTAGGGCAGATTAATTCACCCCTCCACTTT.